Each of the 2 T cell receptor beta chains below was sequenced from the same sample in a study of T-cell reconstitution after alpha-beta-depleted transplantation in children. Preparation of the TCRbeta library used unique molecular identifiers. TCRdb called the PCR reads again in MiXCR, with one record for every CDR3 protein. This sample has 200,000 or so distinct CDR3 sequences, with roughly 6.6% found just once. The sample was PBMCs, taken before TCRalphabeta/CD19-depleted stem cell transplant. The source is a boy younger than 10 with acute lymphoblastic leukemia, due to receive a stem cell transplant.

This clonotype was counted many times. The chain is built from TRBV27 and TRBJ2-7, with 7 positions matching TRBD1. The CDR3 covers 16 residues. Germline trimming cut 2 bases from V and 0 bases from J; bases unmatched to any gene: 7. CDR1 and CDR2 (germline): MNHEY, SMNVEV (reference sequence). As DNA, the CDR3 is TGTGCCAGCAGTTTAGGCACAGGGGCGAGCTCCTACGAGCAGTACTTC. This codes for CASSLGTGASSYEQYF.

There are many counts of this clonotype. This sequence joins TRBV7-9 and TRBJ2-1; 7 bases match TRBD2. Germline CDR1 SEHNR, CDR2 FQNEAQ (reference sequence). V lost 6 bases and J lost 3; bases outside the gene matches: 11. This CDR3 comprises 16 residues. DNA for the CDR3: TGTGCCAGCAGACCCCTCGGGGGGTTAGGCTACAATGAGCAGTTCTTC. This gives the protein CASRPLGGLGYNEQFF.